This TCR beta chain comes out of a study of human T cells and chemical hapten exposure. Time point meaning: pre-sensitization, week 0. Treatment in this sample: therapeutic diphenylcyclopropenone sensitization with weekly scalp DPC. TCRdb called the RACE reads again in MiXCR, with one record for every CDR3 protein. The sample records approximately 41,000 distinct CDR3 sequences, 6.5% to 8% being singletons. In its sample, this clonotype was seen a few times. Trimming removed 5 bases from V and 7 bases from J, with 11 bases in between. This CDR3 is 12 amino acids long. Germline V gene data show CDR1 as SEHNR and CDR2 as FQNEAQ (reference sequence).

This clonotype was obtained from a woman aged 50 to 65 with alopecia areata. Some clones in this sample may be carry-over from other donors' samples. The starting material was whole blood, obtained in connection with sensitization to the hapten diphenylcyclopropenone (DPC). The rearrangement joins TRBV7-9 to TRBJ1-1; D is unclear. This CDR3 reads CASSPRAGEAFF. As DNA, the CDR3 is TGTGCCAGCAGCCCACGGGCCGGTGAAGCTTTCTTT. Supplemented by reference TRBV7-9 and TRBJ1-1, the full variable domain reads DTGVSQNPRHKITKRGQNVTFRCDPISEHNRLYWYRQTLGQGPEFLTYFQNEAQLEKSRLLSDRFSAERPKGSFSTLEIQRTEQGDSAMYLCASSPRAGEAFFGQGTRLTVV.